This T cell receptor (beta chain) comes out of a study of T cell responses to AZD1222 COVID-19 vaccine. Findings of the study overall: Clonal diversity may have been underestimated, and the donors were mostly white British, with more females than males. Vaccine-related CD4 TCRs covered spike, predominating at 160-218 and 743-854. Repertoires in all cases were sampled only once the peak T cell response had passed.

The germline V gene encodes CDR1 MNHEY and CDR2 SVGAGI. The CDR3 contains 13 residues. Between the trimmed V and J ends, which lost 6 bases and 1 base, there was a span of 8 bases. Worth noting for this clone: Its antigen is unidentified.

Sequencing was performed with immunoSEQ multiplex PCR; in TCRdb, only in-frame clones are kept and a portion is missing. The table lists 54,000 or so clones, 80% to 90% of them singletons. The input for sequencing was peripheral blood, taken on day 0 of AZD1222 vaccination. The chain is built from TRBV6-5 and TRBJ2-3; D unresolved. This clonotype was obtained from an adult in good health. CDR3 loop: CASRRIGTDTQYF. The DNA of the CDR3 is TGTGCCAGCAGGCGCATAGGCACAGATACGCAGTATTTT.